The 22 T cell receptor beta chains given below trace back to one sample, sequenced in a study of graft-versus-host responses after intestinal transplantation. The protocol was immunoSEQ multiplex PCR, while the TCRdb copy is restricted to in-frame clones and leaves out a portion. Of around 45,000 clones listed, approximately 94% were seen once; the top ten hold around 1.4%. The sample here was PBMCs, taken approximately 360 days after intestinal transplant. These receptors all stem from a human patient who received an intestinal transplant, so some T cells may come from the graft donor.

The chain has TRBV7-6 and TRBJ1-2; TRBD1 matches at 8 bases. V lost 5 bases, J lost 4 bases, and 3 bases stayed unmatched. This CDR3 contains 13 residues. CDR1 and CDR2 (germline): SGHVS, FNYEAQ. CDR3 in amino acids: CASSLDRGYGYTF. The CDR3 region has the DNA TGTGCCAGCAGCCTAGACAGGGGCTATGGCTACACCTTC.

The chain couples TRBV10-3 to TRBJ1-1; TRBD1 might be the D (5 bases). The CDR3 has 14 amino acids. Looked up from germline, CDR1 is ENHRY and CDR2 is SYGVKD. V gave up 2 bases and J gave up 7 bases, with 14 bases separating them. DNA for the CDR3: TGTGCCATCAGTGAGGTCGGCCTTGGGGGTGAAGCTTTCTTT. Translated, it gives CAISEVGLGGEAFF.

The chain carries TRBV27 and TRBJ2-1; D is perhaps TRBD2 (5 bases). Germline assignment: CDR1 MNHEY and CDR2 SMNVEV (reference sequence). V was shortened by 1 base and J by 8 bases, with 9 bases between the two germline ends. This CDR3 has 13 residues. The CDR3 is CASSLYPGYEQFF. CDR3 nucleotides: TGTGCCAGCAGTTTATATCCGGGGTATGAGCAGTTCTTC.

Written as DNA, the CDR3 is TGTGCCAGCAGCGATGCCGAAGCGGGAGCTGCCTACAATGAGCAGTTCTTC. Protein sequence: CASSDAEAGAAYNEQFF. The genes are TRBV5-6 and TRBJ2-1; the match to TRBD2 covers 8 bases. From germline, CDR1 is SGHDT and CDR2 YYEEEE. The trim removed 4 bases at V and 2 bases at J, leaving 11 bases unmatched. The CDR3 totals 17 residues.

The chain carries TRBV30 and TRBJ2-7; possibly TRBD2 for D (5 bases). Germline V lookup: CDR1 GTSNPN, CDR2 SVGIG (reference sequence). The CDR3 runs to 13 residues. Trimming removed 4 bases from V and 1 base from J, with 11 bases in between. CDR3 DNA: TGTGCCTGGAATCTAGGAGGATCCTACGAGCAGTACTTC. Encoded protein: CAWNLGGSYEQYF.

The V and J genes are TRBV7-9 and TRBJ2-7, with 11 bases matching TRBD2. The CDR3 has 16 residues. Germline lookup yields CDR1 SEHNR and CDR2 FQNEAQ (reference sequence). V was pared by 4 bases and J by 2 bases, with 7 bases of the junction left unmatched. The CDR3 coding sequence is TGTGCCAGCAGCTCCAGACTAGCGGGGTCCCCCTACGAGCAGTACTTC. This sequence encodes CASSSRLAGSPYEQYF.

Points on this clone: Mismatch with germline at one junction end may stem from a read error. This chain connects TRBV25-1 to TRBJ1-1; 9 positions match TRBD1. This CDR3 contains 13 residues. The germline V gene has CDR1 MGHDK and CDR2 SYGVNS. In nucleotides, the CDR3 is TGTGCCAGCAGTGAGCCGGGACAGGGATTCTGGCGGTTT. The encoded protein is CASSEPGQGFWRF.

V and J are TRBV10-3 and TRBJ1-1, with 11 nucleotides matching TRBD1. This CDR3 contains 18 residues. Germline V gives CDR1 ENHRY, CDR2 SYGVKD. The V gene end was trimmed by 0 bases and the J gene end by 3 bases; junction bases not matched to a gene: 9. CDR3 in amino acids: CAISESRDRGSGDTEAFF. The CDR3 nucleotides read TGTGCCATCAGTGAGTCGAGGGACAGGGGGTCGGGGGACACTGAAGCTTTCTTT.

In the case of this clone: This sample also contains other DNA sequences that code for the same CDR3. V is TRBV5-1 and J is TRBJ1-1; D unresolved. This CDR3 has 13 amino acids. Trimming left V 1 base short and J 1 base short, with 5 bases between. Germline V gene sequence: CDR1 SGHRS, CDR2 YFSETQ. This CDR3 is CASSLRGNTEAFF. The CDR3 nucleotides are TGCGCCAGCAGCTTGCGGGGGAACACTGAAGCTTTCTTT.

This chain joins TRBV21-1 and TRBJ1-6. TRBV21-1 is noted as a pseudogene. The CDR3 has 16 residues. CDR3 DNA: TGTGCCAGCAGCAAAGTTTCGGGACGGCATTTTTGGACCCTCCACTTT. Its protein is CASSKVSGRHFWTLHF.

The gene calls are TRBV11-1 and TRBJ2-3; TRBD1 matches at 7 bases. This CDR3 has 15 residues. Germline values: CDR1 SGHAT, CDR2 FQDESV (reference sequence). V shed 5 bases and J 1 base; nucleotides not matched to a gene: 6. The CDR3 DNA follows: TGTGCCAGCAGCAGGGGACAGCCGGGCACAGATACGCAGTATTTT. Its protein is CASSRGQPGTDTQYF.

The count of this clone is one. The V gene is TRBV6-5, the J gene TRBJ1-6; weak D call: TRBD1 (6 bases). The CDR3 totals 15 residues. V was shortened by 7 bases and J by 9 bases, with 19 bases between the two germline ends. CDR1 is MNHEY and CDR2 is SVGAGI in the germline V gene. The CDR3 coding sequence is TGTGCCAGCACCCTCGGACAAGGACAGAGTTCACCCCTCCACTTT. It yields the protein CASTLGQGQSSPLHF.

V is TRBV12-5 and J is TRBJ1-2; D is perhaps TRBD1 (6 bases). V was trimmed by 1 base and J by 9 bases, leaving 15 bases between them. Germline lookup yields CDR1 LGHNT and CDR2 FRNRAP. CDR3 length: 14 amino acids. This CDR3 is CASGLELGGGSYTF. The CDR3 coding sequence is TGTGCTAGTGGTTTGGAGTTGGGTGGGGGCAGCTACACCTTC. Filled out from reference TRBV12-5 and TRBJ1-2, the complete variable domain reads DARVTQTPRHKVTEMGQEVTMRCQPILGHNTVFWYRQTMMQGLELLAYFRNRAPLDDSGMPKDRFSAEMPDATLATLKIQPSEPRDSAVYFCASGLELGGGSYTFGSGTRLTVV.

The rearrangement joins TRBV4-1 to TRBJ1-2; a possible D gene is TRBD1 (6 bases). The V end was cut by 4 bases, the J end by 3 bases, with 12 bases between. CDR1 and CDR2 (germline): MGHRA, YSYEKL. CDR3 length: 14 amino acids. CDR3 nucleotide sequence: TGCGCCAGCAGCCCAGATAGACAGGACTATGGCTACACCTTC. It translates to CASSPDRQDYGYTF.

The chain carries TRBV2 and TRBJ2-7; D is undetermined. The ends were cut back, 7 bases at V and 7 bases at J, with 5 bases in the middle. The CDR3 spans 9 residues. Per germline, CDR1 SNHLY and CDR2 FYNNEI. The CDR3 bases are TGTGCCAGCAAGAGGGAGCAGTACTTC. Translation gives CASKREQYF.

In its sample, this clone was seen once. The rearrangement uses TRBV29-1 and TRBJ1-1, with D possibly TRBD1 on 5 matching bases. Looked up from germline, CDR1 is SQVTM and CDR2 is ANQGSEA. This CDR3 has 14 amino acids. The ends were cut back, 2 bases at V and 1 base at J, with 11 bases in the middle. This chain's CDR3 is CSVENWGANTEAFF. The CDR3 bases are TGCAGCGTTGAAAACTGGGGCGCGAACACTGAAGCTTTCTTT.

In nucleotides, the CDR3 is TGTGCCATCAAAGACGCGCCTGCCTACGAGCAGTACTTC. Translation gives CAIKDAPAYEQYF. This chain joins TRBV10-3 and TRBJ2-7; D gene ambiguous. Germline V CDR1 and CDR2: ENHRY, SYGVKD. With 7 bases removed from V and 2 bases from J, the gap between germline ends came to 12 bases. The length of the CDR3 is 13 residues.

CDR3 DNA: TGTGCCAGCAGTCCAGGGACCACCGGGGAGCTGTTTTTT. It codes for CASSPGTTGELFF. V and J are TRBV6-5 and TRBJ2-2, with D perhaps being TRBD1 or TRBD2 (5 bases each). Germline V gives CDR1 MNHEY, CDR2 SVGAGI. This CDR3 has 13 amino acids. V was clipped by 5 bases and J by 4 bases, with 8 bases between them.

The CDR3 loop reads CASSQDHLGLTSYNEQFF. The CDR3 nucleotides are TGTGCCAGCAGCCAAGACCATTTGGGCCTTACTAGCTACAATGAGCAGTTCTTC. The chain carries TRBV4-2 and TRBJ2-1; the D gene is possibly TRBD2 (5 bases). The CDR3 extends over 18 amino acids. Per germline, CDR1 LGHNA and CDR2 YNFKEQ. V lost 0 bases and J 3 bases, leaving 18 bases between the germline ends.

The chain's CDR3 is CAWSLWTGAVDTEAFF. CDR3 DNA sequence: TGTGCCTGGAGTTTATGGACAGGGGCGGTCGACACTGAAGCTTTCTTT. This chain joins TRBV30 and TRBJ1-1; the match to TRBD1 covers 9 bases. Germline V gene data show CDR1 as GTSNPN and CDR2 as SVGIG (reference sequence). The junction had 10 bases not matched to a gene; V was cut back by 2 bases and J by 3 bases. This CDR3 has 16 amino acids.

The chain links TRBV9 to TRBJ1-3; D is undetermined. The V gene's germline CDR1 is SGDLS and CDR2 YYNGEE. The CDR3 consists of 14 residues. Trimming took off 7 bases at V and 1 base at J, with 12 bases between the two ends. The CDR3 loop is CASATSGSGNTIYF. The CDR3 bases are TGTGCCAGCGCTACTTCCGGTTCTGGAAACACCATATATTTT.

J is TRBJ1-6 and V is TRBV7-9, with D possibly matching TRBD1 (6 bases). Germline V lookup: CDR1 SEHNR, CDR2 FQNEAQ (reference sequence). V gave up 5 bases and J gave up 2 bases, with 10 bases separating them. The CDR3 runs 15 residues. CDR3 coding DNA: TGTGCCAGCAGCCACAGGGCGGCCTATAATTCACCCCTCCACTTT. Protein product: CASSHRAAYNSPLHF.